These 31 T cell receptor beta chains came from one sample sequenced in a study of long-term antiretroviral therapy in people with HIV. At survey level, the immunoSEQ assay was run in its v3.0 version. Sequencing used immunoSEQ multiplex PCR; TCRdb keeps in-frame clones, though not all of them. The table shows some 15,000 clones, with over 75% occurring only once. Sequences were derived from unsorted PBMCs, sampled 6.2 years after starting antiretroviral therapy. All receptors come from a man aged 40-55 years with HIV.

J is TRBJ2-7 and V is TRBV2, with a weak D call TRBD1 (5 bases). This CDR3 is built from 13 residues. In germline, CDR1 is SNHLY, CDR2 FYNNEI. The V and J ends lost 8 bases and 1 base respectively, with 12 bases between them. The CDR3 DNA reads TGTGCCAGCCTTAGTAGGGGATCCTACGAGCAGTACTTC. Translation gives CASLSRGSYEQYF. Drawing the rest from reference TRBV2 and TRBJ2-7, the complete variable domain is EPEVTQTPSHQVTQMGQEVILRCVPISNHLYFYWYRQILGQKVEFLVSFYNNEISEKSEIFDDQFSVERPDGSNFTLKIRSTKLEDSAMYFCASLSRGSYEQYFGPGTRLTVT.

In nucleotides, the CDR3 is TGTGCCAGTAGCGGGGGTTGGGGCAATCAGCCCCAGCATTTT. Protein: CASSGGWGNQPQHF. J is TRBJ1-5 and V is TRBV19; possible D gene TRBD1, 5 bases. V lost 6 bases to trimming and J lost 2 bases, with 11 bases between them. This CDR3 comprises 14 residues. CDR1 is LNHDA, CDR2 SQIVND, per germline (reference sequence).

This clone has just a few counts. The J gene is TRBJ2-7, the V gene TRBV4-3, with 9 bases fitting TRBD1. The V segment lost 4 bases and the J segment 5 bases; nucleotides outside the gene matches: 6. Germline V gene data show CDR1 as LGHNA and CDR2 as YSLEER. This CDR3 has 14 amino acids. In DNA, the CDR3 is TGCGCCAGCAGCCTCGGGACAGGGTCCAACGAGCAGTACTTC. As protein: CASSLGTGSNEQYF.

J is TRBJ2-3 and V is TRBV9; the D gene is possibly TRBD2 (6 bases). The CDR3 is 15 amino acids. Germline CDR1 SGDLS, CDR2 YYNGEE. V lost 0 bases and J lost 4, with 12 bases in between. The CDR3 sequence is CASSVVGGGSDTQYF. The CDR3 DNA sequence: TGTGCCAGCAGCGTAGTTGGGGGAGGCTCAGATACGCAGTATTTT.

This clone was observed once. The genes are TRBV2 and TRBJ1-1, with 8 nucleotides matching TRBD1. Per germline, CDR1 SNHLY and CDR2 FYNNEI. V dropped 8 bases and J dropped 6; count of bases not matched to a gene: 5. This CDR3 contains 12 residues. The CDR3 spells CASLDREAEAFF. CDR3 in DNA: TGTGCCAGCCTGGACAGGGAGGCTGAAGCTTTCTTT.

This clone occurred a few times. The chain has TRBV5-5 and TRBJ2-3, with TRBD1 matching over 8 bases. The ends lost 1 base at V and 1 base at J; junction bases unmatched: 5. This CDR3 region has 16 residues. Per the germline V gene, CDR1 is SGHKS and CDR2 is YYEKEE (reference sequence). The CDR3, as DNA: TGTGCCAGCAGCTTGCAAGGGGACAGGCGCACAGATACGCAGTATTTT. The encoded protein is CASSLQGDRRTDTQYF.

The rearrangement joins TRBV4-2 to TRBJ1-1, with D perhaps matching TRBD1 (5 bases). This CDR3 has 16 residues. Germline-derived CDR1 and CDR2 are LGHNA and YNFKEQ. V shed 5 bases and J shed 0 bases, with 16 bases lying between them. The CDR3 here is CASSDEGIGVNTEAFF. CDR3 DNA: TGTGCCAGCAGCGATGAGGGGATAGGGGTGAACACTGAAGCTTTCTTT.

This chain uses TRBV9 with TRBJ2-2, with a tentative D call TRBD1 (6 bases). This CDR3 comprises 13 residues. Germline V gene lookup returns CDR1 SGDLS and CDR2 YYNGEE. The ends were cut back, 4 bases at V and 5 bases at J, with 9 bases in the middle. As DNA, the CDR3 is TGTGCCAGCAGCAAGACAGGAACCGGGGAGCTGTTTTTT. Translating it yields CASSKTGTGELFF.

The rearrangement links TRBV29-1 to TRBJ2-7, with TRBD2 matching over 7 bases. This CDR3 has 11 residues. Unmatched junction bases numbered 4, after V lost 4 bases and J lost 7 bases. Germline V gene sequence: CDR1 SQVTM, CDR2 ANQGSEA. This chain's CDR3 is CSVGEGTEQYF. CDR3 bases: TGCAGCGTTGGGGAGGGCACGGAGCAGTACTTC.

This clone was counted a single time. V usage is TRBV9 and J usage is TRBJ2-3; D assignment may be TRBD1 or TRBD2 (6 bases each). Germline CDR1 reads SGDLS; CDR2 reads YYNGEE. The CDR3 is 16 residues long. V was pared by 0 bases and J by 0 bases, with 11 bases between. The CDR3 DNA sequence: TGTGCCAGCAGCGTAGAGGGGGGCGCTAGCACAGATACGCAGTATTTT. Amino acid sequence: CASSVEGGASTDTQYF. Full variable domain (rest looked up from reference TRBV9 and TRBJ2-3): DSGVTQTPKHLITATGQRVTLRCSPRSGDLSVYWYQQSLDQGLQFLIQYYNGEERAKGNILERFSAQQFPDLHSELNLSSLELGDSALYFCASSVEGGASTDTQYFGPGTRLTVL.

In its sample, this clone was seen once. The chain recombines TRBV11-2 with TRBJ2-7; no clear D gene. In germline, CDR1 is SGHAT, CDR2 FQNNGV. Trimming left V 0 bases short and J 5 bases short, with 11 bases between. CDR3 length: 14 residues. For the CDR3, the DNA is TGTGCCAGCAGCTTAGATACTGGGGTTAACGAGCAGTACTTC. Translation gives CASSLDTGVNEQYF.

This clone has a single count. The chain has TRBV19 and TRBJ2-1, with D unresolved. CDR3 size: 13 residues. Trimming took off 3 bases at V and 3 bases at J, with 6 bases between the two ends. The germline gives CDR1 LNHDA, CDR2 SQIVND (reference sequence). The CDR3 DNA reads as TGTGCCAGTAGTATCAGTTTCTACAATGAGCAGTTCTTC. Residues: CASSISFYNEQFF.

Written as DNA, the CDR3 is TGTGCCAGCAGTCAGACAGGGGACTATGGCTACACCTTC. Protein sequence: CASSQTGDYGYTF. The gene calls are TRBV6-6 and TRBJ1-2, with 8 nucleotides matching TRBD1. Trimming removed 5 bases from V and 3 bases from J; junction bases left unmatched: 2. The CDR3 spans 13 residues. Germline V CDR1 and CDR2: MNHNY, SVGAGI (reference sequence).

This chain joins TRBV2 and TRBJ1-1; no clear D. With 9 bases removed from V and 0 bases from J, the gap between germline ends came to 14 bases. Germline V lookup: CDR1 SNHLY, CDR2 FYNNEI. The CDR3 spans 14 residues. CDR3 amino acids: CASLVEGMNTEAFF. The CDR3 DNA is TGTGCCAGTCTAGTTGAAGGCATGAACACTGAAGCTTTCTTT.

The chain has TRBV11-2 and TRBJ1-1; 8 bases match TRBD1. The length of the CDR3 is 14 residues. Germline V gives CDR1 SGHAT, CDR2 FQNNGV. After removal of 4 bases from V and 5 bases from J, the junction contained 6 bases not matched to a gene. The CDR3 loop reads CASSSYRGLTEAFF. CDR3 DNA: TGTGCCAGCAGCTCATACAGGGGGTTGACTGAAGCTTTCTTT. Together with reference TRBV11-2 and TRBJ1-1, the CDR3 gives the full variable domain: EAGVAQSPRYKIIEKRQSVAFWCNPISGHATLYWYQQILGQGPKLLIQFQNNGVVDDSQLPKDRFSAERLKGVDSTLKIQPAKLEDSAVYLCASSSYRGLTEAFFGQGTRLTVV.

Only a few counts were recorded for this clone. The V and J genes are TRBV6-1 and TRBJ1-1; unclear D gene. The CDR3 sequence is 11 residues long. Trimming cost V 5 bases and J 1 base, with 2 bases left between them. CDR1 is MNHNS, CDR2 SASEGT, per germline. The CDR3 DNA reads as TGTGCCAGCAGTTCGAACACTGAAGCTTTCTTT. It translates to CASSSNTEAFF.

This clone was detected a few times. J is TRBJ2-1 and V is TRBV2; D might be TRBD2 (6 bases). Germline V gene lookup returns CDR1 SNHLY and CDR2 FYNNEI. The germline V and J ends were trimmed by 4 bases and 9 bases, with 13 bases remaining between them. This CDR3 contains 13 residues. CDR3 nucleotide sequence: TGTGCCAGCAGTGGCGGGGCAGGAGGTGAGCAGTTCTTC. Amino acid sequence: CASSGGAGGEQFF.

The rearrangement joins TRBV11-2 to TRBJ1-1, with a possible D match to TRBD1 (5 bases). Germline V CDR1 and CDR2: SGHAT, FQNNGV. The V and J ends lost 3 bases and 4 bases respectively, with 9 bases between them. This CDR3 contains 13 residues. The CDR3 protein is CASSLLGGTEAFF. The CDR3 DNA follows: TGTGCCAGCAGCTTGTTGGGGGGCACTGAAGCTTTCTTT.

The chain uses TRBV28 and TRBJ2-1; TRBD1 matches 10 bases. V was pared by 4 bases and J by 8 bases, with 8 bases of the junction left unmatched. CDR3 length equals 15 residues. The germline CDR1 and CDR2 sequences are MDHEN and SYDVKM. The CDR3 region is CASSSAGQGIDEQFF. CDR3 bases: TGTGCCAGCAGTTCCGCGGGACAGGGGATCGATGAGCAGTTCTTC. Full variable domain (rest looked up from reference TRBV28 and TRBJ2-1): DVKVTQSSRYLVKRTGEKVFLECVQDMDHENMFWYRQDPGLGLRLIYFSYDVKMKEKGDIPEGYSVSREKKERFSLILESASTNQTSMYLCASSSAGQGIDEQFFGPGTRLTVL.

This chain uses TRBV27 with TRBJ2-2; D not resolved. Per the germline V gene, CDR1 is MNHEY and CDR2 is SMNVEV (reference sequence). This CDR3 region has 13 residues. V was trimmed by 2 bases and J by 7 bases, leaving 8 bases between them. Here the CDR3 DNA reads TGTGCCAGCAGTTTAGTAGGGTTCGGGGAGCTGTTTTTT. The encoded protein is CASSLVGFGELFF.

V gene TRBV15 combines with J gene TRBJ1-4, with 8 bases that match TRBD1. The CDR3 totals 13 residues. Germline assignment: CDR1 LNHNV and CDR2 YYDKDF (reference sequence). V lost 8 bases to trimming and J lost 10 bases; unmatched junction nucleotides: 9. CDR3 DNA: TGTGCCACCGAAACCAGGGGGCTTGGAAAACTGTTTTTT. Amino acids: CATETRGLGKLFF.

The J gene is TRBJ1-2, the V gene TRBV6-4; tentatively, D is TRBD1 (6 bases). The CDR3 spans 15 residues. Trimming took off 4 bases at V and 4 bases at J, with 16 bases between the two ends. Germline V gene sequence: CDR1 MRHNA, CDR2 SNTAGT. The DNA for the CDR3 is TGTGCCAGCAGTGCTAGAGCGGGACAACCCTATGGCTACACCTTC. Its protein product is CASSARAGQPYGYTF.

V is TRBV6-5 and J is TRBJ1-1; 7 bases fit TRBD1. V lost 6 bases, J lost 5 bases, and 9 bases stayed unmatched. This CDR3 comprises 14 residues. Germline CDR1 reads MNHEY; CDR2 reads SVGAGI. The CDR3 DNA is TGTGCCAGCAGGAAAACAGGGGCCGTAACTGAAGCTTTCTTT. It encodes CASRKTGAVTEAFF.

The chain has TRBV5-5 and TRBJ2-7; D unresolved. CDR1 is SGHKS and CDR2 is YYEKEE in the germline V gene (reference sequence). The V gene lost 4 bases and the J gene lost 3 bases, with 17 bases spanning the gap. The length of the CDR3 is 15 residues. The CDR3 sequence: CASSPDQVGSYEQYF. The CDR3 bases are TGTGCCAGCAGCCCAGACCAGGTAGGCAGCTACGAGCAGTACTTC.

This clone was detected only a few times. The V and J genes are TRBV21-1 and TRBJ2-3; the table assigns TRBD2, which was not confirmed against the DNA. TRBV21-1 corresponds to a pseudogene. The CDR3 totals 17 residues. The CDR3 here is CASSKVVSGRITDTQYF. The CDR3 nucleotides are TGTGCCAGCAGCAAAGTAGTTAGCGGGAGGATCACAGATACGCAGTATTTT.

This sequence joins TRBV11-2 and TRBJ2-7; D ambiguous. This CDR3 is built from 12 residues. CDR1 is SGHAT, CDR2 FQNNGV, per germline. Between the trimmed V and J ends, which lost 1 base and 2 bases, there was a span of 3 bases. The CDR3 loop reads CASSLGAYEQYF. The CDR3 DNA follows: TGTGCCAGCAGCTTAGGCGCCTACGAGCAGTACTTC.

The chain uses TRBV29-1 and TRBJ2-5, with 8 bases that match TRBD1. Losses at the gene ends were 5 bases for V and 5 bases for J; bases not matched to a gene: 10. Germline lookup yields CDR1 SQVTM and CDR2 ANQGSEA. This CDR3 has 14 residues. The CDR3, as DNA: TGCAGCGTTCTACGGACAGGGAATTTGGAGACCCAGTACTTC. It translates to CSVLRTGNLETQYF. The full variable domain, in which reference TRBV29-1 and TRBJ2-5 provide the parts outside the CDR3, is SAVISQKPSRDICQRGTSLTIQCQVDSQVTMMFWYRQQPGQSLTLIATANQGSEATYESGFVIDKFPISRPNLTFSTLTVSNMSPEDSSIYLCSVLRTGNLETQYFGPGTRLLVL.

This clone was detected once. The genes are TRBV4-1 and TRBJ2-7; D perhaps matches TRBD2 (6 bases). The V end lost 1 base, the J end lost 6 bases, and 13 bases lay between the germline ends. Germline V lookup: CDR1 MGHRA, CDR2 YSYEKL. This CDR3 contains 14 residues. Here the CDR3 DNA reads TGCGCCAGCAGCCAAGGTGGAGGGCCCAGCGAGCAGTACTTC. Translated, it gives CASSQGGGPSEQYF.

This clone is termed large. The chain employs TRBV4-1 and TRBJ2-7; tentative D call: TRBD1 (5 bases). With 1 base removed from V and 4 bases from J, the gap between germline ends came to 14 bases. This CDR3 comprises 15 residues. Looked up from germline, CDR1 is MGHRA and CDR2 is YSYEKL. CDR3 sequence reads: CASSQGSQGGYEQYF. DNA for the CDR3: TGCGCCAGCAGCCAAGGGAGTCAGGGCGGTTACGAGCAGTACTTC.

About this clone: A junction end diverges from the germline sequence, so it may reflect a read error. V and J are TRBV7-7 and TRBJ2-7; D is possibly TRBD2 (6 bases). The germline CDR1 and CDR2 sequences are SSHAT and FNYEAQ (reference sequence). The CDR3 contains 13 residues. CDR3: CASSSTSGSEQYF. CDR3 in DNA: TGTGCTAGCAGCTCCACGTCCGGGAGTGAGCAGTACTTC.

The chain employs TRBV30 and TRBJ1-1, with D hard to call. Trimming shortened V by 4 bases and J by 2 bases, and 11 bases separated the two germline ends. Germline values: CDR1 GTSNPN, CDR2 SVGIG (reference sequence). The length of the CDR3 is 13 residues. CDR3 residues: CAWTRPLNTEAFF. DNA of the CDR3: TGTGCCTGGACAAGACCCCTTAACACTGAAGCTTTCTTT.